Listed below are T cell receptor beta chains from one sample, sequenced in a study of T cell repertoires in cytomegalovirus infection. TCRdb re-derived calls from the reads in MiXCR, one entry per CDR3 protein. The table records about 340,000 distinct CDR3 sequences, around 29% of them present only once. For these receptors, no antigen is known. This specimen was cultured PBMCs, taken from culture after CMV antigen stimulation. The receptors shown here come from a human donor in good health (CMV status not recorded). Some clones in this sample may be carry-over from other donors' samples. Both conserved end residues are part of each CDR3. The order of the fields is J gene, clone size, D gene, V gene, CDR3 protein, CDR3 DNA. A D gene is named only where the DNA matches it firmly. Not all rows give a size; the values are once, few, many and, for expanded clones, a class.

J: TRBJ2-5
size: many
D: .
V: TRBV6-1
CDR3: CASIPPGPRETQYF
DNA: TGTGCCAGCATCCCGCCGGGTCCCCGGGAGACCCAGTACTTC

J: TRBJ1-1
size: few
D: .
V: TRBV7-9
CDR3: CASSLAGSPNTEAFF
DNA: TGTGCCAGCAGCTTAGCCGGGTCCCCGAACACTGAAGCTTTCTTT

J: TRBJ1-1
size: many
D: TRBD1
V: TRBV7-3
CDR3: CASSLQGAMNTEAFF
DNA: TGTGCCAGCAGCTTACAGGGGGCAATGAACACTGAAGCTTTCTTT

J: TRBJ2-7
size: .
D: TRBD1
V: TRBV27
CDR3: CASSSPGTGGSYEQYF
DNA: TGTGCCAGCAGTTCCCCTGGGACAGGGGGCAGCTACGAGCAGTACTTC

J: TRBJ1-1
size: .
D: .
V: TRBV6-6
CDR3: CASTPFGLGLGEAFF
DNA: TGTGCCAGCACTCCTTTCGGCTTAGGTCTTGGTGAAGCTTTCTTT

J: TRBJ1-2
size: .
D: .
V: TRBV5-3
CDR3: CASSLAERQEHYGYTF
DNA: TGTGCCAGCAGCTTGGCCGAAAGACAGGAACACTATGGCTACACCTTC

J: TRBJ2-3
size: .
D: TRBD2
V: TRBV10-3
CDR3: CAISEFGTSGGAGTDTQYF
DNA: TGTGCCATCAGTGAATTCGGGACTAGCGGGGGGGCCGGCACAGATACGCAGTATTTT

J: TRBJ2-6
size: .
D: .
V: TRBV3-1
CDR3: CASSQGTLSGANVLTF
DNA: TGTGCCAGCAGCCAAGGGACACTCTCTGGGGCCAACGTCCTGACTTTC

J: TRBJ2-2
size: .
D: .
V: TRBV5-1
CDR3: CASSETLTGELFF
DNA: TGCGCCAGCAGCGAGACACTTACCGGGGAGCTGTTTTTT

J: TRBJ2-7
size: many
D: TRBD1
V: TRBV6-5
CDR3: CASSYRGQGAYEQYF
DNA: TGTGCCAGCAGTTACAGAGGTCAGGGGGCTTACGAGCAGTACTTC